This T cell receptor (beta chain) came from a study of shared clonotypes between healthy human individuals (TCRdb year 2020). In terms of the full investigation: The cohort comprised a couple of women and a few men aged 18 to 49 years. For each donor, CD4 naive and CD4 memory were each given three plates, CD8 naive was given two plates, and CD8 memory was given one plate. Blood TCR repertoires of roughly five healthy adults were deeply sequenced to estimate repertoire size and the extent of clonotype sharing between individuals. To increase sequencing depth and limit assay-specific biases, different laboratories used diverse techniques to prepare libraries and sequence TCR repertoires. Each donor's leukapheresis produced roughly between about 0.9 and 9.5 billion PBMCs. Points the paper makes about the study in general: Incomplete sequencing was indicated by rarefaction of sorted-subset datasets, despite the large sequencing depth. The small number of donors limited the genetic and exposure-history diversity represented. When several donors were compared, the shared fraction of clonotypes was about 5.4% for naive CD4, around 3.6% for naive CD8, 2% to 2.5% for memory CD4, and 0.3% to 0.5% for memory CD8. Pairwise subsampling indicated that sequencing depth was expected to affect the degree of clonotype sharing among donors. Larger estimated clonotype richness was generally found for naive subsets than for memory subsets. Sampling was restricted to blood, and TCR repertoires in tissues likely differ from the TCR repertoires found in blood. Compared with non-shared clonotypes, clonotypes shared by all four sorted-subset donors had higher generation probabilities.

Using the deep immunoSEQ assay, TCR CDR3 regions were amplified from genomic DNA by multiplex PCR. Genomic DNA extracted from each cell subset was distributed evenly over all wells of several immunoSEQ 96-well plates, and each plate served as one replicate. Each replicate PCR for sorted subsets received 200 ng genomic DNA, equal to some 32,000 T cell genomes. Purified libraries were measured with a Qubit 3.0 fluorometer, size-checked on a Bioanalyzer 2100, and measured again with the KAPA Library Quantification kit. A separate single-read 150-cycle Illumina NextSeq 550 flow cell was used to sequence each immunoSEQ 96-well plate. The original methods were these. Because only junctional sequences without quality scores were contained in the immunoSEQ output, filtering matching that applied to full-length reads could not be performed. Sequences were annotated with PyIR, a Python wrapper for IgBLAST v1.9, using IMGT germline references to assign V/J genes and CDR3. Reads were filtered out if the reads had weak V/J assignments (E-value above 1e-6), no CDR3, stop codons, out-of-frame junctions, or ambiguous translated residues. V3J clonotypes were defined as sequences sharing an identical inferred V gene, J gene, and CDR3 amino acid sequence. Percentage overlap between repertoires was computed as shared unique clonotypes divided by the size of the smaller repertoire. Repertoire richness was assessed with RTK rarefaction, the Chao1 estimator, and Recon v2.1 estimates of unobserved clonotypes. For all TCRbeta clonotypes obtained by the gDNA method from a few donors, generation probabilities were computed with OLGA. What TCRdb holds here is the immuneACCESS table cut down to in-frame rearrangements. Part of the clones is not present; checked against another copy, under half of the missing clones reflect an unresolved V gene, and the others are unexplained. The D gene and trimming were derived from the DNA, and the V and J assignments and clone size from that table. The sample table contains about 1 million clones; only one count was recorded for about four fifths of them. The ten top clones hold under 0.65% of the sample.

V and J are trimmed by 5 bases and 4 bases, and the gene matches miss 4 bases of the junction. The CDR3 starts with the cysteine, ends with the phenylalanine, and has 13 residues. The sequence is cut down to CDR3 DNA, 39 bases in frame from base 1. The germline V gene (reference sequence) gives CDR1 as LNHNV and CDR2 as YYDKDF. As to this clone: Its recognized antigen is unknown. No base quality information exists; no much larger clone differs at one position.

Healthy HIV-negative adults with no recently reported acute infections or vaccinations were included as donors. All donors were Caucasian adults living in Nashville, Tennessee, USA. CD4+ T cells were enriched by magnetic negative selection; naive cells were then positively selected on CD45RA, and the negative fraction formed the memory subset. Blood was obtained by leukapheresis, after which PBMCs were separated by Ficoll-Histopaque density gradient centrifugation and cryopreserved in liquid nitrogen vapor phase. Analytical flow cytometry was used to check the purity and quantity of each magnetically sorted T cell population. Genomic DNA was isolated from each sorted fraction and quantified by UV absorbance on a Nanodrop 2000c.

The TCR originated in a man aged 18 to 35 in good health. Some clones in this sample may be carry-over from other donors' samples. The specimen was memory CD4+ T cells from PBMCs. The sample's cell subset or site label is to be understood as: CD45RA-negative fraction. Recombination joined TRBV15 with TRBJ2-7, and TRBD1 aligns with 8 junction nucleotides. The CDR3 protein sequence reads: CATSQDREYEQYF. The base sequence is TGTGCCACCAGCCAGGACAGGGAGTACGAGCAGTACTTC.